This TCR beta chain was sequenced in a study of control samples from healthy donors and cancer patients. Only in-frame clones appear in the TCRdb table, and some are missing; sequencing was by immunoSEQ multiplex PCR. The table includes tens of thousands of clones, 90% to 95% detected once. From germline, CDR1 is MNHEY and CDR2 SMNVEV (reference sequence). Trimming removed 4 bases at V and 0 bases at J, with 9 bases between. The CDR3 is 14 amino acids. This sequence originates from a man aged 50 to 59 in good health. The sequenced material came from blood. The chain couples TRBV27 to TRBJ1-2; D perhaps matches TRBD1 (5 bases). CDR3 loop: CASSYGQANYGYTF. The CDR3 coding sequence is TGTGCCAGCAGTTACGGACAAGCTAACTATGGCTACACCTTC.